The 2 T cell receptor beta chains listed next were all sequenced from one sample in a study of naive and memory T cell subsets listed by TCRdb under 2017. The method was UMI-ligation and nested PCR. Sequencing instrument: Illumina MiSeq. The beta constant-region primer was an equimolar mix of two oligonucleotides covering both TRBC1 and TRBC2. Four rounds of PCR, combining the SP2 primer with nested alpha and beta constant-region primers, were used to amplify the ligated cDNA. TCRdb reprocessed the public reads (quality trimming at Q25 with fastp, clone calling with MiXCR) and kept in-frame beta chains. Rows with one shared CDR3 protein collapse into an entry with the most common genes and DNA. This sample lists 20,000 to 25,000 distinct CDR3 sequences; approximately 10% were detected once. About 20% of the sample is in the top ten clones. The sequenced material came from central memory CD8+ T cells from blood. The cell subset or site label on this specimen signifies: central memory, CD45RA- CD27+. The source is a human donor in good health.

This clonotype was seen a handful of times. The chain is built from TRBV20-1 and TRBJ1-6; weak D call: TRBD1 (5 bases). The V end was cut by 3 bases, the J end by 9 bases, with 15 bases between. This CDR3 comprises 14 residues. Germline V gives CDR1 DFQATT, CDR2 SNEGSKA (reference sequence). The CDR3 reads CSASDTQGSSPLHF. The DNA of the CDR3 is TGCAGTGCTAGCGACACCCAGGGAAGTTCACCCCTCCACTTT.

The chain has TRBV12-3 or TRBV12-4 and TRBJ1-5; D is ambiguous. Trimming cost V 0 bases and J 1 base, with 13 bases left between them. This CDR3 has 17 amino acids. CDR3 residues: CASSLASWKVSNQPQHF. The CDR3, as DNA: TGTGCCAGCAGTTTAGCGTCGTGGAAAGTAAGCAATCAGCCCCAGCATTTT.